What follows describes a single TCR beta chain. No antigen is known for it. The sample comes from a study of blood T cells in healthy people across ages. Findings of the study overall: Without sorted subsets, naive and antigen-experienced compartments could not be conclusively compared. Fewer expanded clones and more diversity marked long-lived versus aged donors. There was a strong correlation between TCR beta diversity and naive T cell percentage.

Through a sample-barcoded 5' primer and a J-beta primer mix, a second PCR was run for roughly 6 to 12 cycles. Each cDNA molecule, via a template-switch adaptor with 12 random nucleotides, was tagged. One entry per CDR3 protein, called by TCRdb with MiXCR from the 5' RACE reads. The table lists about a million distinct CDR3 sequences, about 44% of them singletons. V lost 4 bases to trimming and J lost 6 bases, with 12 bases between them. From germline, CDR1 is SGHRS and CDR2 YFSETQ. The CDR3 runs to 13 residues. The chain joins TRBV5-1 to TRBJ2-3; D gene uncertain. The sample comprised blood. The TCR comes from a man younger than 40 in good health. CDR3 sequence: CASSVTASDTQYF. CDR3 sequence (DNA): TGCGCCAGCAGCGTGACTGCCTCCGATACGCAGTATTTT.